This entry concerns a single T cell receptor beta chain. These data originate in a study of technical replicates of blood from a few donors. The repertoire was sequenced with immunoSEQ multiplex PCR; TCRdb's copy has only in-frame clones and lacks some. The table shows some 77,000 clones, with about nine tenths occurring only once. The CDR3 spans 12 residues. CDR1 and CDR2 (germline): SGHNT, YYREEE (reference sequence). V gave up 6 bases and J gave up 5 bases, with 10 bases separating them. Sequenced sample: T cells isolated from PBMCs. This chain links TRBV5-4 with TRBJ2-3; TRBD1 might be the D (6 bases). The sequence was collected from a human donor in good health. The CDR3 loop reads CASTQTGDTQYF. The CDR3 DNA sequence: TGTGCCAGCACCCAGACAGGAGATACGCAGTATTTT.